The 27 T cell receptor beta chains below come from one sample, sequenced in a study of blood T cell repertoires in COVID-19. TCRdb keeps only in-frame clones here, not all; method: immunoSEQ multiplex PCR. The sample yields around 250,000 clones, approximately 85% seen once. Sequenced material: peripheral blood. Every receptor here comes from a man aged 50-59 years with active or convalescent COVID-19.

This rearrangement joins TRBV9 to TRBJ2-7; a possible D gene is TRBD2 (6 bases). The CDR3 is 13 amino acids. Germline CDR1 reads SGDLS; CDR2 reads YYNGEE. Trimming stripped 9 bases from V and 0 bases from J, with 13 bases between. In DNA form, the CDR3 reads TGTGCCACCTGGGGGGAGAGCTCCTACGAGCAGTACTTC. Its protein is CATWGESSYEQYF.

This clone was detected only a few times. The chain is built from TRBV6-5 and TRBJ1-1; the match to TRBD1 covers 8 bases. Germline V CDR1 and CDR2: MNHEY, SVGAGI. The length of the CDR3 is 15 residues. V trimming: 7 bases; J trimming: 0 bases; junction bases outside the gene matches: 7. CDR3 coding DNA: TGTGCCAGCAAGAATACAGGGGGGATGAACACTGAAGCTTTCTTT. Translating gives CASKNTGGMNTEAFF.

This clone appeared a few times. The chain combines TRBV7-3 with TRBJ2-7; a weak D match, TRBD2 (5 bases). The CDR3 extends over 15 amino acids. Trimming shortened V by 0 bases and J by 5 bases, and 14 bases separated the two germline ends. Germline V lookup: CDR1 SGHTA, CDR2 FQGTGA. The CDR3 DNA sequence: TGTGCCAGCAGCTTAACACGAGGGTCTTTCGACGAGCAGTACTTC. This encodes CASSLTRGSFDEQYF.

The CDR3 region has the DNA TGTGCCAGTCAGGACAGAAACTATGGCTACACCTTC. Its protein is CASQDRNYGYTF. This sequence joins TRBV19 and TRBJ1-2; possible D gene TRBD1, 6 bases. Trimming removed 8 bases from V and 2 bases from J, with 9 bases in between. CDR3 size: 12 residues. CDR1 and CDR2 from the germline V gene are LNHDA and SQIVND (reference sequence).

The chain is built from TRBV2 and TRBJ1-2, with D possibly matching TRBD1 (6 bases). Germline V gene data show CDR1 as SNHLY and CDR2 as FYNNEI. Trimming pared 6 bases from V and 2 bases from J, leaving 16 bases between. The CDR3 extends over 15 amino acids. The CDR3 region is CASRERTTGNYGYTF. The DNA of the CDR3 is TGTGCCAGCAGAGAACGAACCACAGGGAACTATGGCTACACCTTC.

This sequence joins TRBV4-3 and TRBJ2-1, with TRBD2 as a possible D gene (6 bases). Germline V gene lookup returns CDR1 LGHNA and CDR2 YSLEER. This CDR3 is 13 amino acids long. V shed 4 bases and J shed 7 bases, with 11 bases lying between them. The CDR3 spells CASSPSSENEQFF. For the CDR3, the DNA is TGCGCCAGCAGCCCGTCTAGCGAGAATGAGCAGTTCTTC.

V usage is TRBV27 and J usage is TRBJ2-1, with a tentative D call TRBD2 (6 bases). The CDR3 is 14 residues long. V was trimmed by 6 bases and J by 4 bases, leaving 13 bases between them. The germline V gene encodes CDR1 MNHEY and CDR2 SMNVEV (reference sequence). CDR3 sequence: CASRTEGQYNEQFF. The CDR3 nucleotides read TGTGCCAGCAGAACGGAGGGCCAGTACAATGAGCAGTTCTTC.

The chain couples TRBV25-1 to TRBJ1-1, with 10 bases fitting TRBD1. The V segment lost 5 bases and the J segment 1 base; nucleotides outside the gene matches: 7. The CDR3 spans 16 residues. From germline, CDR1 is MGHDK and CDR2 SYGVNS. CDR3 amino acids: CASSPGQGWANTEAFF. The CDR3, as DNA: TGTGCCAGCAGTCCGGGACAGGGGTGGGCGAACACTGAAGCTTTCTTT.

Here the CDR3 reads CASSSWGTGTSPLHF. In nucleotides, the CDR3 is TGTGCCAGCAGCTCTTGGGGGACAGGGACTTCACCCCTCCACTTT. The rearrangement joins TRBV5-6 to TRBJ1-6, with 9 positions matching TRBD1. This CDR3 has 15 residues. J gave up 9 bases and V 3 bases, and 7 bases lay outside the gene matches. Germline V gene sequence: CDR1 SGHDT, CDR2 YYEEEE.

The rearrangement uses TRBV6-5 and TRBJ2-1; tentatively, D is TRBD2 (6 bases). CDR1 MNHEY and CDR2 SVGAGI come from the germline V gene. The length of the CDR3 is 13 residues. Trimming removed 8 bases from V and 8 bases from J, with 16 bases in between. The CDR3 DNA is TGTGCCAGCCGGCGGGAAGGTTTGGATGAGCAGTTCTTC. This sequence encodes CASRREGLDEQFF.

The CDR3 reads CSVEGLDTEAFF. CDR3 sequence (DNA): TGCAGCGTTGAAGGGCTCGACACTGAAGCTTTCTTT. The chain recombines TRBV29-1 with TRBJ1-1; D gene ambiguous. The V end lost 1 base, the J end lost 3 bases, and 6 bases lay between the germline ends. The germline gives CDR1 SQVTM, CDR2 ANQGSEA. The CDR3 extends over 12 amino acids.

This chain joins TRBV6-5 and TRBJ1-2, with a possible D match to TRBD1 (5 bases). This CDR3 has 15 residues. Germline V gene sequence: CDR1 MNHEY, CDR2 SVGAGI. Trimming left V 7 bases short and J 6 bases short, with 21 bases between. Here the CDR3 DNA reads TGTGCCAGCACCCCCCAGTCCAGGGTCGGCCATGGCTACACCTTC. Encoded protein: CASTPQSRVGHGYTF.

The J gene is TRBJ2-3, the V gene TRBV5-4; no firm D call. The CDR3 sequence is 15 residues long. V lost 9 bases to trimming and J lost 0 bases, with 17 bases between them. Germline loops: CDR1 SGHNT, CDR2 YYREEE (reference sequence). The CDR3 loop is CATSRGQLSTDTQYF. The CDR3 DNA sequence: TGTGCCACCTCTCGTGGCCAGTTGAGCACAGATACGCAGTATTTT.

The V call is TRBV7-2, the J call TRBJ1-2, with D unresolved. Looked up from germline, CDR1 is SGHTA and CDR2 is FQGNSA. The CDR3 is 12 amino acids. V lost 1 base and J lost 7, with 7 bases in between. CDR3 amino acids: CASSLDVGGYTF. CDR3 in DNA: TGTGCCAGCAGCTTAGATGTCGGTGGCTACACCTTC.

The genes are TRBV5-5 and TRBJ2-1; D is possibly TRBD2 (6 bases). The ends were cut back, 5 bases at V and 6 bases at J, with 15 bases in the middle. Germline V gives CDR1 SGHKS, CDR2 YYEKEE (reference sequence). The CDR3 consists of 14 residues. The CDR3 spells CASRKVGGSNEQFF. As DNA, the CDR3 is TGTGCCAGCAGGAAAGTGGGGGGTAGCAATGAGCAGTTCTTC.

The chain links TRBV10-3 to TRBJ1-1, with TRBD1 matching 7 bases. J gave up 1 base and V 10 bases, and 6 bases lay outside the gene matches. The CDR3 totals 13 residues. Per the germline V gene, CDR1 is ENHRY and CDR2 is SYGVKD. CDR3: CATTDRANTEAFF. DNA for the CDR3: TGTGCCACCACAGACAGGGCGAACACTGAAGCTTTCTTT.

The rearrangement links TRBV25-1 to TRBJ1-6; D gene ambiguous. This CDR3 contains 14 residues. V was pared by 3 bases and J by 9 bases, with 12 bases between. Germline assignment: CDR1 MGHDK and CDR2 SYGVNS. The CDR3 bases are TGTGCCAGCAGTGATGGGGTTGGACTTTCACCCCTCCACTTT. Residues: CASSDGVGLSPLHF.

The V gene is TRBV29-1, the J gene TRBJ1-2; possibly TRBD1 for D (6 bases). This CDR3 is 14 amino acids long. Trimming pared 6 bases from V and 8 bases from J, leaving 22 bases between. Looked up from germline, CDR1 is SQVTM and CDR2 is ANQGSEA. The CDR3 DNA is TGCAGCGTCCAGAAAGACCGGGGGGCAGGGGGCTACACCTTC. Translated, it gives CSVQKDRGAGGYTF.

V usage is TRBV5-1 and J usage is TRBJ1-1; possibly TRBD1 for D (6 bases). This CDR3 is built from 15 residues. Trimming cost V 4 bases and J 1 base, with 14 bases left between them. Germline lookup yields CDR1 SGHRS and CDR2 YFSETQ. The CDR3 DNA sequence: TGCGCCAGCAGCCCCTACGGACAGCAGAACACTGAAGCTTTCTTT. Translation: CASSPYGQQNTEAFF.

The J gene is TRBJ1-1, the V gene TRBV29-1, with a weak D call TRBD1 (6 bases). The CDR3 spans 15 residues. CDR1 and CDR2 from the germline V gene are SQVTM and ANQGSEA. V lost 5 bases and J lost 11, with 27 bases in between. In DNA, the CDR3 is TGCAGCGTTCGAAGGGGGACGGGTCCCACATTTGGGGCTTTCTTT. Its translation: CSVRRGTGPTFGAFF.

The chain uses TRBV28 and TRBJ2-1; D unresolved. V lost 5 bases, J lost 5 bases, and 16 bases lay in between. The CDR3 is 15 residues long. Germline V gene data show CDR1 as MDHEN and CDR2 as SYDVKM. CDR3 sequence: CASSLPGTTHNEQFF. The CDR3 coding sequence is TGTGCCAGCAGTCTTCCAGGAACCACACACAATGAGCAGTTCTTC.

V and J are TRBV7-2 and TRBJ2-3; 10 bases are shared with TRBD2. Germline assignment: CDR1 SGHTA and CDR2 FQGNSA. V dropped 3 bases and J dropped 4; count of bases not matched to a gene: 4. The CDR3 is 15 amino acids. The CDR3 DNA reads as TGTGCCAGCAGCTTCCTAGCGGGAGTGTCAGATACGCAGTATTTT. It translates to CASSFLAGVSDTQYF.

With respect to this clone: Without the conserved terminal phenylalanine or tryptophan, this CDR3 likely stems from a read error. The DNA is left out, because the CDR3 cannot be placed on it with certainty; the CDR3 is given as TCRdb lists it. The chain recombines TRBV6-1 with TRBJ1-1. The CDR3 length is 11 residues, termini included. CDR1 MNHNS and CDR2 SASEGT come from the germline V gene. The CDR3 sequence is CASSDEGSGYL.

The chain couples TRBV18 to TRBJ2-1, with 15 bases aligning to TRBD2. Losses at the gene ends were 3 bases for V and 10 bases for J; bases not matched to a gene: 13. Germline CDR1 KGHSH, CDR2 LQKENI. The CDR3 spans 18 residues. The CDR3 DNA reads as TGTGCCAGCTCACCCCTAAGGACTAGCGGGAGGGCCGTTGCAGAGCAGTTCTTC. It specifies CASSPLRTSGRAVAEQFF.

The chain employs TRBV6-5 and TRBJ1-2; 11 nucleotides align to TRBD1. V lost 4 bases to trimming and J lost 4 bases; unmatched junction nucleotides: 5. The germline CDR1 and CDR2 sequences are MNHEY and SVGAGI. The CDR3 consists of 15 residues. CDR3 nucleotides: TGTGCCAGCAGTTCCGGGACAGGGGGACTCTATGGCTACACCTTC. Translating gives CASSSGTGGLYGYTF.

For the CDR3, the DNA is TGTGCCAGCAGGCCGACATCGCCATTGAACACTGAAGCTTTCTTT. Amino acid sequence: CASRPTSPLNTEAFF. V usage is TRBV7-9 and J usage is TRBJ1-1, with no clear D. There are 15 residues in the CDR3. Germline CDR1 and CDR2: SEHNR and FQNEAQ (reference sequence). Trimming took 6 bases from V and 0 from J, leaving 14 bases between them.

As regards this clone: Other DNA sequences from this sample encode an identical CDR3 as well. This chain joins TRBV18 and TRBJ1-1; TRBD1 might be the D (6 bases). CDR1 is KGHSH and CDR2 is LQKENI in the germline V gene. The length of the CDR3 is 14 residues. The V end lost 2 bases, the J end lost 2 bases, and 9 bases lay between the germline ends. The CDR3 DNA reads TGTGCCAGCTCACCAGGACAGAGCAACACTGAAGCTTTCTTT. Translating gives CASSPGQSNTEAFF.